This TCR beta chain was found in a study of blood T cell repertoires in COVID-19. Study context: PBMCs, B-cell-depleted T cells, or T cells provided the cDNA or gDNA that made up the material.

The ends were cut back, 6 bases at V and 5 bases at J, with 16 bases in the middle. In germline, CDR1 is MDHEN, CDR2 SYDVKM. The CDR3 consists of 14 residues. Methods used by the authors: Reference gene primer amplification gave estimated nucleated cell counts. Profiled with immunoSEQ multiplex PCR; TCRdb holds only in-frame clones, not every one. Clone size and the V and J calls come from that table; the DNA yielded D and trimming. The sample shows approximately 210,000 clones, around four fifths of them seen only once. The receptor was derived from a woman in her 70s with active or convalescent COVID-19. The chain links TRBV28 to TRBJ2-5; tentatively, D is TRBD2 (6 bases). The sequencing input was peripheral blood. CDR3 bases: TGTGCCAGCAGCCTGCGTGGGGCGGGGGAGACCCAGTACTTC. This gives the protein CASSLRGAGETQYF.